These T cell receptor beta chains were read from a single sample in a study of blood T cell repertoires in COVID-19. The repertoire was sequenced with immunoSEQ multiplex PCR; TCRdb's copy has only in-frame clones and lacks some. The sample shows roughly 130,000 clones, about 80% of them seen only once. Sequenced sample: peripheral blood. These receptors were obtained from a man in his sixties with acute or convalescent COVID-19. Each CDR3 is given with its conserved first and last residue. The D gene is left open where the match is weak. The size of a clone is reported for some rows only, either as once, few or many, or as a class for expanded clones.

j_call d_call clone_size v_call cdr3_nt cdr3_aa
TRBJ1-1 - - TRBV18 TGTGCCAGCTCACCGTTATCGAACACTGAAGCTTTCTTT CASSPLSNTEAFF
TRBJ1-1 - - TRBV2 TGTGCCAGCAGCGTCACAACGAACACTGAAGCTTTCTTT CASSVTTNTEAFF
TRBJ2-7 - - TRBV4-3 TGCGCCAGCAGCCAAATACAGGGAAGCGAGCAGTACTTC CASSQIQGSEQYF
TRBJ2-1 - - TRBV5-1 TGCGCCAGCAGCTTTACCCGGGACTTCTACAATGAGCAGTTCTTC CASSFTRDFYNEQFF
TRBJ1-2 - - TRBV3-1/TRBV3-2 TGTGCCAGCAGCCAAGATCCTGGCGGCTACACCTTC CASSQDPGGYTF
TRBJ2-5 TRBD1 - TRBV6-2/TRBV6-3 TGTGCCAGCAGTAACCTCGGACAGGCGTCAATTTTGTACTTC CASSNLGQASILYF
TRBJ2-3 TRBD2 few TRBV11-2 TGTGCCAGCACCTCGGCGACTAGCGGGAGCCCAGATACGCAGTATTTT CASTSATSGSPDTQYF
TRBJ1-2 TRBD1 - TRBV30 TGTGCCTGGAAGGGACAGGGCGACTATGGCTACACCTTC CAWKGQGDYGYTF
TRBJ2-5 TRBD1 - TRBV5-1 TGCGCCAGCAGCTTACAGGGGGGCTCCCAAGAGACCCAGTACTTC CASSLQGGSQETQYF
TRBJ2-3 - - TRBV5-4 TGTGCCAGCAGCCCCTCACAGGGAGCCTCCACAGATACGCAGTATTTT CASSPSQGASTDTQYF
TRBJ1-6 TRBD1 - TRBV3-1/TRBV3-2 TGTGCCAGCAGCCCAACAGGGGGTAGTTCACCCCTCCACTTT CASSPTGGSSPLHF
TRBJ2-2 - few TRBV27 TGTGCCAGCAGTCCCTACCTACCGGGGGGCGCCGGGGAGCTGTTTTTT CASSPYLPGGAGELFF
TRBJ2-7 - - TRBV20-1 TGCAGTGCTAGTCTTATTCGGACACAAATCACCTACGAGCAGTACTTC CSASLIRTQITYEQYF
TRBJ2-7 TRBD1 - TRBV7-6 TGTGCCAGCAGCTCCGGACAGGGGCAATACGAGCAGTACTTC CASSSGQGQYEQYF
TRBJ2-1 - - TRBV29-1 TGCAGCGTAACCCTGGGGGGACGGTCCTACAATGAGCAGTTCTTC CSVTLGGRSYNEQFF
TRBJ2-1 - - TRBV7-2 TGTGCCAGCAGCTCCAGGCGTTACCCCTACAATGAGCAGTTCTTC CASSSRRYPYNEQFF
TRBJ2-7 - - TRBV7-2 TGTGCCAGCAGCCTCGGGGACATATCCTACGAGCAGTACTTC CASSLGDISYEQYF
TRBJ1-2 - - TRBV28 TGTGCCAGCGGCGGGGGAGCTAACTATGGCTACACCTTC CASGGGANYGYTF
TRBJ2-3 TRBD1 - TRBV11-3 TGTGCCAGCAGTTTACAGGGGGCGGTTGCAGATACGCAGTATTTT CASSLQGAVADTQYF
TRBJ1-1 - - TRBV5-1 TGCGCCAGCAGTTCTCCCGGTTTGAACACTGAAGCTTTCTTT CASSSPGLNTEAFF
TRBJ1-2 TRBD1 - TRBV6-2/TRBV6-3 TGTGCCAGCAGTTCACCCCAGGGGGCAGGGGACGTTGGCTACACCTTC CASSSPQGAGDVGYTF
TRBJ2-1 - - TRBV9 TGTGCCAGCAGCGTAGAAGCGGATCAGAGGTACAATGAGCAGTTCTTC CASSVEADQRYNEQFF
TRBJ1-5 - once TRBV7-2 TGTGCCAGCAGCTTAGATGCGGGCGTCAATCAGCCCCAGCATTTT CASSLDAGVNQPQHF
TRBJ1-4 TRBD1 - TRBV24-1 TGTGCCACCAGTGATCCCGATCGAGGGGGCAGGGAAAAACTGTTTTTT CATSDPDRGGREKLFF
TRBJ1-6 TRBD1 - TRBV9 TGTGCCAGCAGCGTAGGAGGGACAGGGATTTCACCCCTCCACTTT CASSVGGTGISPLHF
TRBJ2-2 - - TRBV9 TGTGCCAGCAGCGTAGCAGGGAACACCGGGGAGCTGTTTTTT CASSVAGNTGELFF
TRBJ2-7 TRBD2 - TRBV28 TGTGCCAGCAGTTCCCCTTCGGGACGGGCCCTCTCCGGGACTAGCGGACCCGAGCACCATTTC CASSSPSGRALSGTSGPEHHF
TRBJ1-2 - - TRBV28 TGTGCCTCCTCGCGAGGGCCTACTAACTATGGCTACACCTTC CASSRGPTNYGYTF
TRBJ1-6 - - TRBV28 TGTGCCAGCTACCAGGTCGGACAGTCCCATAATTCACCCCTCCACTTT CASYQVGQSHNSPLHF
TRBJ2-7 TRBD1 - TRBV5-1 TGCGCCAGCGGTCTGGGACAGGGGGTGGCCTACGAGCAGTACTTC CASGLGQGVAYEQYF
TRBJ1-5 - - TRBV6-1 TGTGCCAGCAGTGAACAGGGCAATCAGCCCCAGCATTTT CASSEQGNQPQHF
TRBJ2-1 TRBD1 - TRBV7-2 TGTGCCAGCAGCCGCGGGACAGGGAACTCCTACAATGAGCAGTTCTTC CASSRGTGNSYNEQFF
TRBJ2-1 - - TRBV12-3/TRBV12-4 TGTGCCAGCAGTAGTAGGGGTGAGCAGTTCTTC CASSSRGEQFF
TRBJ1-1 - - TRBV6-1 TGTGCCAGCAGTGAAGCTGGGGGGATGACTGAAGCTTTCTTT CASSEAGGMTEAFF
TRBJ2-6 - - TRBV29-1 TGCAGCGTTGAAGGAGAAGGGTCAGGGGCTGGGGCCAACGTCCTGACTTTC CSVEGEGSGAGANVLTF
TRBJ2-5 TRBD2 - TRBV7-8 TGTGCCAGCAGCTCCCCAGCACTAGCGGGAGTTAGATCGGGGGAGACCCAGTACTTC CASSSPALAGVRSGETQYF
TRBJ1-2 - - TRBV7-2 TGTGCCAGCAGCGACCAATCGGGGGATAGGGGCTACACCTTC CASSDQSGDRGYTF
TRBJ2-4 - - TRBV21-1 TGTGCCAGCAGCAACTCGGCCTGCGGCCGGGGGGACTTC CASSNSACGRGDF
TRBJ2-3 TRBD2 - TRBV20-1 TGCAGTGCTAGTAGACTAGCGGGGGGCACAGATACGCAGTATTTT CSASRLAGGTDTQYF
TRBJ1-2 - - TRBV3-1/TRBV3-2 TGTGCCAGCAGCCAAGGCCGGCGGGCGGACTATGGCTACACCTTC CASSQGRRADYGYTF
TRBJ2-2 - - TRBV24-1 TGTGCCACCAGTGATTCTGCCTGGCAGGCAAAAACCGGGGAGCTGTTTTTT CATSDSAWQAKTGELFF
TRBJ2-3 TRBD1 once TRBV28 TGTGCCAGCAGTGTACCGGGACAGACGTCAGATACGCAGTATTTT CASSVPGQTSDTQYF
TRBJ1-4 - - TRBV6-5 TGTGCCAGCAGTACGAGGGGGGGAAATGAAAAACTGTTTTTT CASSTRGGNEKLFF
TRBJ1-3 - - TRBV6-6 TGTGCCAGCAGCCCCCCGGGATCTGGAAACACCATATATTTT CASSPPGSGNTIYF
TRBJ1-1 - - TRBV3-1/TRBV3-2 TGTGCCAGCAGCCAACTAGCTGAAGCTTTCTTT CASSQLAEAFF
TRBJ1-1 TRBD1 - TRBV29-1 TGCAGCGGGGGACAGGAAGCTTTCTTT CSGGQEAFF
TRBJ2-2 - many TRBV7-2 TGTGCCAGCAGCCCTACAGGGATGGAGGAGCTGTTTTTT CASSPTGMEELFF
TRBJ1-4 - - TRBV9 TGTGCCAGCAGCGTAGGGAGGGCCCTAAATGAAAAACTGTTTTTT CASSVGRALNEKLFF
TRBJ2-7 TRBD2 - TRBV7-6 TGTGCCAGCAGCTCATACCCGGTGGCTAGCGGGACCTACGAGCAGTACTTC CASSSYPVASGTYEQYF
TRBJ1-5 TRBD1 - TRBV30 TGTGCCTGGACAACCGGGACAGGAGTTCAGCCCCAGCATTTT CAWTTGTGVQPQHF
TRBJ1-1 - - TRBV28 TGTGCCAGCAGTGGGGGAGGCACTGAAGCTTTCTTT CASSGGGTEAFF
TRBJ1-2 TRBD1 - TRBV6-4 TGTGCCAGCAGTAGGGGACAGGGAACCGGCTACACCTTC CASSRGQGTGYTF
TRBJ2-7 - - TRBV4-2 TGTGCCAGCAGCCAAGCTGGGAGGTACGAGCAGTACTTC CASSQAGRYEQYF
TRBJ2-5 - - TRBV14 TGTGCCAGCGCACAGGAGGGGACCCAGTACTTC CASAQEGTQYF
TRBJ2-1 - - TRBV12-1 TGTGCCAGCTCTCCCTCTTGCAATGAGCAGTTCTTC CASSPSCNEQFF